Listed here are 21 T cell receptor beta chains from one sample, sequenced in a study of blood T cell repertoires in COVID-19. Libraries were prepared by immunoSEQ multiplex PCR; TCRdb keeps only in-frame clonotypes and omits some of them. This table has some 180,000 clones, roughly 85% appearing once. The specimen was PBMCs or T cells enriched from blood (not recorded which). Receptor source: a man aged 40-49 years who had recovered from COVID-19.

The genes are TRBV2 and TRBJ2-1, with no clear D. Per germline, CDR1 SNHLY and CDR2 FYNNEI. This CDR3 contains 11 residues. The germline V and J ends were trimmed by 6 bases and 6 bases, with 6 bases remaining between them. CDR3 DNA: TGTGCCAGCAGAGACTTCAATGAGCAGTTCTTC. Its translation: CASRDFNEQFF.

The V and J genes are TRBV5-4 and TRBJ1-2; D may be TRBD1 (5 bases). Deletions cut 3 bases from V and 5 bases from J, with 17 bases between. Per the germline V gene, CDR1 is SGHNT and CDR2 is YYREEE (reference sequence). The CDR3 is 15 amino acids. In nucleotides, the CDR3 is TGTGCCAGCAGCTCCACCCGTGGGGCAGGGTATGGCTACACCTTC. It is translated as CASSSTRGAGYGYTF.

The V gene is TRBV5-1, the J gene TRBJ2-3; the D is unclear. Between the trimmed V and J ends, which lost 4 bases and 6 bases, there was a span of 12 bases. Germline V gives CDR1 SGHRS, CDR2 YFSETQ. The CDR3 consists of 13 residues. The CDR3, as DNA: TGCGCCAGCAGCATTGGCACAGATGATACGCAGTATTTT. It codes for CASSIGTDDTQYF. Filled out from reference TRBV5-1 and TRBJ2-3, the complete variable domain reads KAGVTQTPRYLIKTRGQQVTLSCSPISGHRSVSWYQQTPGQGLQFLFEYFSETQRNKGNFPGRFSGRQFSNSRSEMNVSTLELGDSALYLCASSIGTDDTQYFGPGTRLTVL.

The V gene is TRBV30, the J gene TRBJ1-5, with D hard to call. The CDR3 has 14 amino acids. CDR1 and CDR2 from the germline V gene are GTSNPN and SVGIG (reference sequence). Trimming took off 0 bases at V and 3 bases at J, with 9 bases between the two ends. CDR3 nucleotide sequence: TGTGCCTGGAGTGTAGGAGAGTACAATCAGCCCCAGCATTTT. It encodes CAWSVGEYNQPQHF.

V gene TRBV27 combines with J gene TRBJ2-1; 9 nucleotides agree with TRBD2. The CDR3 sequence is 17 residues long. CDR1 and CDR2 (germline): MNHEY, SMNVEV (reference sequence). V was pared by 4 bases and J by 0 bases, with 7 bases of the junction left unmatched. The CDR3, as DNA: TGTGCCAGCAGTTCCCCGACTAGCGGTCGCTCCTACAATGAGCAGTTCTTC. It specifies CASSSPTSGRSYNEQFF.

The chain combines TRBV12-5 with TRBJ2-1, with 7 bases identical to TRBD1. The CDR3 runs 13 residues. V lost 1 base, J lost 13 bases, and 7 bases stayed unmatched. Germline V gives CDR1 LGHNT, CDR2 FRNRAP. The DNA for the CDR3 is TGTGCTAGTGGTTTGGCTAGACAGGGTATTCAGTTCTTC. Translating it yields CASGLARQGIQFF.

This clone was seen once. The DNA of the CDR3 is TGTGCCAGCAGCGAGGGGCTAGCGGGGCCAAACCCTAAAGAGACCCAGTACTTC. As protein: CASSEGLAGPNPKETQYF. The rearrangement joins TRBV9 to TRBJ2-5; 9 nucleotides match TRBD2. Germline loops: CDR1 SGDLS, CDR2 YYNGEE. V dropped 3 bases and J dropped 3; count of bases not matched to a gene: 15. This CDR3 is 18 amino acids long.

The chain joins TRBV28 to TRBJ2-7, with 9 bases matching TRBD1. With V trimmed by 4 bases and J by 4 bases, 5 bases remained unmatched. Germline V CDR1 and CDR2: MDHEN, SYDVKM. This CDR3 region has 14 residues. The CDR3: CASSSGQGIYEQYF. The CDR3 DNA reads as TGTGCCAGCAGTTCGGGACAGGGCATATACGAGCAGTACTTC.

The chain links TRBV18 to TRBJ1-1; no reliable D call. Germline values: CDR1 KGHSH, CDR2 LQKENI. There are 12 residues in the CDR3. V was shortened by 2 bases and J by 7 bases, with 8 bases between the two germline ends. CDR3 bases: TGTGCCAGCTCACCATCACAGTTTGAAGCTTTCTTT. Protein: CASSPSQFEAFF.

V gene TRBV4-1 combines with J gene TRBJ2-4; possible D gene TRBD1, 5 bases. V dropped 0 bases and J dropped 0 bases, with 6 bases sitting between them. The CDR3 has 15 amino acids. Germline V gives CDR1 MGHRA, CDR2 YSYEKL. CDR3 sequence: CASSQEGVAKNIQYF. CDR3 coding DNA: TGCGCCAGCAGCCAAGAAGGGGTAGCCAAAAACATTCAGTACTTC.

The gene calls are TRBV30 and TRBJ2-5; tentatively, D is TRBD1 (6 bases). The CDR3 is 13 amino acids. The germline V gene has CDR1 GTSNPN and CDR2 SVGIG (reference sequence). Trimming cost V 5 bases and J 2 bases, with 12 bases left between them. The CDR3 is CAWGRTAQETQYF. For the CDR3, the DNA is TGTGCCTGGGGCAGGACAGCGCAAGAGACCCAGTACTTC.

The genes are TRBV20-1 and TRBJ1-6, with unresolved D. Germline V gene lookup returns CDR1 DFQATT and CDR2 SNEGSKA (reference sequence). This CDR3 contains 14 residues. V gave up 3 bases and J gave up 7 bases, with 13 bases separating them. The CDR3: CSASFDIENSPLHF. The CDR3 DNA is TGCAGTGCTAGTTTTGACATTGAGAATTCACCCCTCCACTTT.

The chain combines TRBV7-8 with TRBJ2-4, with 7 positions matching TRBD2. Germline trimming cut 4 bases from V and 3 bases from J; bases unmatched to any gene: 9. From germline, CDR1 is SGHVS and CDR2 FQNEAQ. The CDR3 contains 16 residues. CDR3 residues: CASSSPGGSDKNIQYF. The CDR3 nucleotides read TGTGCCAGCAGCTCCCCGGGGGGTTCGGACAAAAACATTCAGTACTTC. Full variable domain (remainder filled in from reference TRBV7-8 and TRBJ2-4): GAGVSQSPRYKVAKRGQDVALRCDPISGHVSLFWYQQALGQGPEFLTYFQNEAQLDKSGLPSDRFFAERPEGSVSTLKIQRTQQEDSAVYLCASSSPGGSDKNIQYFGAGTRLSVL.

The J gene is TRBJ1-3, the V gene TRBV7-8; D perhaps matches TRBD1 (5 bases). The CDR3 loop spans 15 amino acids. V gave up 5 bases and J gave up 0 bases, with 11 bases separating them. Germline V gene sequence: CDR1 SGHVS, CDR2 FQNEAQ. For the CDR3, the DNA is TGTGCCAGCAGCCCCGGACAAAACTCTGGAAACACCATATATTTT. Translation gives CASSPGQNSGNTIYF.

The rearrangement uses TRBV28 and TRBJ1-1; 8 positions agree with TRBD1. The CDR3 loop spans 15 amino acids. Germline loops: CDR1 MDHEN, CDR2 SYDVKM. V dropped 5 bases and J dropped 6; count of bases not matched to a gene: 11. The CDR3 spells CASSRRQGRSPEAFF. Written as DNA, the CDR3 is TGTGCCAGCAGTCGAAGACAGGGGAGGTCTCCTGAAGCTTTCTTT.

The gene calls are TRBV21-1 and TRBJ1-2; whether TRBD1, the table's D call, matches the DNA was not checked. TRBV21-1 counts as a pseudogene. The CDR3 is 14 residues long. CDR3 nucleotides: TGTGCCAGCAGCACCCACCGGGACAGGGGTGGCTACACCTTC. It codes for CASSTHRDRGGYTF.

The V gene is TRBV7-9, the J gene TRBJ1-6; D is uncertain. The CDR3 is 14 amino acids. Trimming cost V 2 bases and J 9 bases, with 11 bases left between them. Per germline, CDR1 SEHNR and CDR2 FQNEAQ (reference sequence). The CDR3 protein is CASSLSRGSSPLHF. The CDR3 DNA reads TGTGCCAGCAGCTTATCGCGGGGAAGTTCACCCCTCCACTTT.

The V gene is TRBV4-1, the J gene TRBJ1-1, with TRBD1 matching over 7 bases. Germline-derived CDR1 and CDR2 are MGHRA and YSYEKL. The CDR3 has 14 residues. With 4 bases clipped from V and 2 bases from J, the junction kept 4 bases outside the gene matches. The CDR3 loop reads CASSPGQRNTEAFF. DNA for the CDR3: TGCGCCAGCAGCCCGGGACAGAGAAACACTGAAGCTTTCTTT.

Comment on this clone: Other DNA sequences of this sample code for an identical CDR3. The chain couples TRBV5-1 to TRBJ1-1; maybe TRBD1 (6 bases). With 0 bases removed from V and 2 bases from J, the gap between germline ends came to 11 bases. The CDR3 is 15 amino acids. The germline V gene encodes CDR1 SGHRS and CDR2 YFSETQ. CDR3 sequence reads: CASSLVTGANTEAFF. The CDR3 DNA follows: TGCGCCAGCAGCTTGGTGACAGGAGCAAACACTGAAGCTTTCTTT.

This chain uses TRBV3-1 (or the pseudogene TRBV3-2) with TRBJ1-6; D might be TRBD1 (6 bases). There are 15 residues in the CDR3. Per the germline V gene, CDR1 is LGHDT and CDR2 is YNNKEL (reference sequence). Trimming left V 6 bases short and J 1 base short, with 10 bases between. CDR3 DNA sequence: TGTGCCAGCAGAGCGACAGGATCCTATAATTCACCCCTCCACTTT. This codes for CASRATGSYNSPLHF.

The chain joins TRBV5-6 to TRBJ1-6; no reliable D call. The CDR3 is 14 amino acids. Germline-derived CDR1 and CDR2 are SGHDT and YYEEEE. With 2 bases removed from V and 7 bases from J, the gap between germline ends came to 10 bases. CDR3 amino acids: CASSLWGDNSPLHF. The CDR3, as DNA: TGTGCCAGCAGCTTATGGGGAGACAATTCACCCCTCCACTTT. Using reference TRBV5-6 and TRBJ1-6 for the parts outside the CDR3, the full variable domain is DAGVTQSPTHLIKTRGQQVTLRCSPKSGHDTVSWYQQALGQGPQFIFQYYEEEERQRGNFPDRFSGHQFPNYSSELNVNALLLGDSALYLCASSLWGDNSPLHFGNGTRLTVT.